Listed below are T cell receptor beta chains from one sample, sequenced in a study of control samples from healthy donors and cancer patients. Repertoires were generated with immunoSEQ multiplex PCR, while TCRdb's copy carries only in-frame clones and drops some. The data show some 130,000 clones, with 85% to 95% seen just once and under 2% held by the top ten. Sequenced material: PBMCs. These receptors were taken from a man aged 50 to 59 with head and neck cancer. Each CDR3 is given with its conserved first and last residue. A D gene is named only where the DNA matches it firmly. Size tells how often a clone was seen (once, few, many) or the class of an expanded clone, and some rows leave it out.

abundance	d_gene	v_gene	j_gene	CDR3nt	CDR3aa
NA	NA	TRBV3-1/TRBV3-2	TRBJ1-5	TGTGCCAGCAGCCAAGATTGGGGGCCAGGCGTTAATAATCAGCCCCAGCATTTT	CASSQDWGPGVNNQPQHF
NA	TRBD2	TRBV4-1	TRBJ2-5	TGCGCCAGCAGCCAAGATGAGTTACTAGCGGGCCGAGAGACCCAGTACTTC	CASSQDELLAGRETQYF
NA	NA	TRBV2	TRBJ2-3	TGTGCCAGCGAGGCCCCCCCCACAGATACGCAGTATTTT	CASEAPPTDTQYF
NA	TRBD1	TRBV9	TRBJ1-1	TGTGCCAGCAGCGCCCCCCGACAGGGTACGAGCACTGAAGCTTTCTTT	CASSAPRQGTSTEAFF
NA	TRBD2	TRBV18	TRBJ2-7	TGTGCCAGCTCCAGACTAGCGGAGCGCTACGAGCAGTACTTC	CASSRLAERYEQYF
NA	TRBD1	TRBV30	TRBJ1-2	TGTGCCTGGAACTGGGGGACAGACTATGGCTACACCTTC	CAWNWGTDYGYTF
NA	TRBD1	TRBV18	TRBJ1-6	TGTGCCAGCTCACTGCAGGGGGCGGACAATTCACCCCTCCACTTT	CASSLQGADNSPLHF
NA	NA	TRBV6-5	TRBJ1-5	TGTGCCAGCAGACAGGGCAGCAATCAGCCCCAGCATTTT	CASRQGSNQPQHF
NA	NA	TRBV7-2	TRBJ2-4	TGTGCCAGCAGCTTAATGGTGAATCCATGGGGGGCCAAAAACATTCAGTACTTC	CASSLMVNPWGAKNIQYF
once	TRBD1	TRBV18	TRBJ1-5	TGTGCCAGCTCACCCGGGACAGCTAGCAATCAGCCCCAGCATTTT	CASSPGTASNQPQHF
NA	NA	TRBV7-9	TRBJ2-2	TGTGCCAGCAGCTTAGGGGTCTCAAGCTTTGACACCGGGGAGCTGTTTTTT	CASSLGVSSFDTGELFF
few	NA	TRBV29-1	TRBJ1-1	TGCAGCGTCTTGGACGCGGCTGAAGCTTTCTTT	CSVLDAAEAFF
NA	TRBD2	TRBV28	TRBJ2-1	TGTGCCAGCAGTTCCCCCGGGGGGTCTAGCTCCTACAATGAGCAGTTCTTC	CASSSPGGSSSYNEQFF
NA	TRBD1	TRBV7-9	TRBJ2-2	TGTGCCAGCAGTCTGGGGACAGGGACGAACACCGGGGAGCTGTTTTTT	CASSLGTGTNTGELFF
once	NA	TRBV29-1	TRBJ1-1	TGCAGCGTTGAAAAGGGCGGGAACACTGAAGCTTTCTTT	CSVEKGGNTEAFF
NA	NA	TRBV30	TRBJ2-2	TGTGCCTGGAGCCCTTGGTCCCGGGGGAACACCGGGGAGCTGTTTTTT	CAWSPWSRGNTGELFF
NA	TRBD1	TRBV6-4	TRBJ1-3	TGTGCCAGCAGTGAAGTGGGGACAGGGCTATTCTTCTCTGGAAACACCATATATTTT	CASSEVGTGLFFSGNTIYF
NA	NA	TRBV5-4	TRBJ2-7	TGTGCCAGCAGCGCGGACCCCCTAGGGGAGCAGTACTTC	CASSADPLGEQYF
NA	NA	TRBV5-1	TRBJ2-7	TGCGCCAGGTTGGAGGGAAGATACGAGCAGTACTTC	CARLEGRYEQYF
NA	NA	TRBV19	TRBJ1-4	TGTGCCAGTAGTATAAGGGAAGAAAAACTGTTTTTT	CASSIREEKLFF
NA	NA	TRBV6-2/TRBV6-3	TRBJ2-7	TGTGCCAGCAGTCCAGGGGCTAGCTCCTACGAGCAGTACTTC	CASSPGASSYEQYF
NA	NA	TRBV7-2	TRBJ2-5	TGTGCCAGCAGCCGGAGGTTGACTCGGGGAGAGACCCAGTACTTC	CASSRRLTRGETQYF
NA	NA	TRBV5-5	TRBJ1-2	TGTGCCAGCAGCTTGGGCGGATGGGCTAACTATGGCTACACCTTC	CASSLGGWANYGYTF
few	NA	TRBV2	TRBJ1-1	TGTGCCAGCAGTGTAAGGTTCGGGGAGGGTAACACTGAAGCTTTCTTT	CASSVRFGEGNTEAFF
NA	NA	TRBV5-1	TRBJ1-1	TGCGCCAGCAGCTTGGGGCAGGCGAAATCGTTCTTT	CASSLGQAKSFF
NA	TRBD1	TRBV28	TRBJ2-7	TGTGCCAGCATGTTGGCCGGGACAGTGAACTACGAGCAGTACTTC	CASMLAGTVNYEQYF